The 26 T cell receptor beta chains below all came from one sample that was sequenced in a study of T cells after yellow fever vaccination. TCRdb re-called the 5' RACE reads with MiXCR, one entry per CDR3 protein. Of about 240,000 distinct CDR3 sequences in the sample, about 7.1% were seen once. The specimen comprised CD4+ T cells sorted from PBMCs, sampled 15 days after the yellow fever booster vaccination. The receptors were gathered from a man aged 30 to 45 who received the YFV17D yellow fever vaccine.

This CDR3 is CASSPSVGSYEQYF. The CDR3 DNA reads TGTGCCAGCAGTCCTAGCGTGGGGTCCTACGAGCAGTACTTC. The chain recombines TRBV28 with TRBJ2-7, with D perhaps matching TRBD2 (6 bases). V lost 5 bases and J 1 base, leaving 12 bases between the germline ends. The CDR3 is made up of 14 amino acids. Germline V gene data show CDR1 as MDHEN and CDR2 as SYDVKM.

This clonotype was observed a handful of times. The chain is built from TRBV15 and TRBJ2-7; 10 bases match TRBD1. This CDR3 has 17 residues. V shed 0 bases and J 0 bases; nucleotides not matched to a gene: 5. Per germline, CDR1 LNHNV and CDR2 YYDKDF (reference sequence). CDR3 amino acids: CATSRDPGQGTSYEQYF. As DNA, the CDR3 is TGTGCCACCAGCAGAGACCCGGGACAGGGGACCTCCTACGAGCAGTACTTC. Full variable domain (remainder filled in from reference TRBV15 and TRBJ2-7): DAMVIQNPRYQVTQFGKPVTLSCSQTLNHNVMYWYQQKSSQAPKLLFHYYDKDFNNEADTPDNFQSRRPNTSFCFLDIRSPGLGDTAMYLCATSRDPGQGTSYEQYFGPGTRLTVT.

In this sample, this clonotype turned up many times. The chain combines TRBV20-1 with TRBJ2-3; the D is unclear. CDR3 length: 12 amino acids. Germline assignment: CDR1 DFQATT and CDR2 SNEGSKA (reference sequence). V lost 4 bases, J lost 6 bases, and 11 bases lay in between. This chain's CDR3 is CSAKGEVDTQYF. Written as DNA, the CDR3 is TGCAGTGCTAAGGGCGAGGTCGATACGCAGTATTTT.

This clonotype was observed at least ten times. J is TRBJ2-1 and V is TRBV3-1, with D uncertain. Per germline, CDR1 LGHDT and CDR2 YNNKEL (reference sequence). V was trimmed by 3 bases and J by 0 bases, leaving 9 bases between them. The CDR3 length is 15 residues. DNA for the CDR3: TGTGCCAGCAGCCAGCCAGGAAGCTCCTACAATGAGCAGTTCTTC. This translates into CASSQPGSSYNEQFF.

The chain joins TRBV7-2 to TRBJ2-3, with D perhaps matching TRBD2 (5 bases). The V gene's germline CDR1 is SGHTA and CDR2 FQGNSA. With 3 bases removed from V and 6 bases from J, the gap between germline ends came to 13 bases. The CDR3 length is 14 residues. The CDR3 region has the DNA TGTGCCAGCAGCTTCCAAGGGAGTGGTGATACGCAGTATTTT. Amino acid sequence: CASSFQGSGDTQYF. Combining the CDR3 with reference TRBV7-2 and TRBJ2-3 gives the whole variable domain GAGVSQSPSNKVTEKGKDVELRCDPISGHTALYWYRQSLGQGLEFLIYFQGNSAPDKSGLPSDRFSAERTGGSVSTLTIQRTQQEDSAVYLCASSFQGSGDTQYFGPGTRLTVL.

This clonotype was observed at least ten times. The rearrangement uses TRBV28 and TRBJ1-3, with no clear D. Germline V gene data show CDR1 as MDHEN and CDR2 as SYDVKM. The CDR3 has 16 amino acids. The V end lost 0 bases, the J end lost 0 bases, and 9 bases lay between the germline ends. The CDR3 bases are TGTGCCAGCAGTTTATGGGCGGGGTCCTCTGGAAACACCATATATTTT. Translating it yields CASSLWAGSSGNTIYF.

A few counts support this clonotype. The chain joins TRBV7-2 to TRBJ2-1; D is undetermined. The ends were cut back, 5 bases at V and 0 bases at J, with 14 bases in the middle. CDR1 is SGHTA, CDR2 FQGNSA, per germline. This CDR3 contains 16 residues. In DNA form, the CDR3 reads TGTGCCAGCAGCCCCGCCCCACAGAGCTCCTACAATGAGCAGTTCTTC. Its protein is CASSPAPQSSYNEQFF. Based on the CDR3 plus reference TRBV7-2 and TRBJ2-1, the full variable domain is GAGVSQSPSNKVTEKGKDVELRCDPISGHTALYWYRQSLGQGLEFLIYFQGNSAPDKSGLPSDRFSAERTGGSVSTLTIQRTQQEDSAVYLCASSPAPQSSYNEQFFGPGTRLTVL.

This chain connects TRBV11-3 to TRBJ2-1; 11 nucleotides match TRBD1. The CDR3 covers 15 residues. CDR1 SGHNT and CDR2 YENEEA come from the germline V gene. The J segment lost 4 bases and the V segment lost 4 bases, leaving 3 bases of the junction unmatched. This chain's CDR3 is CASSSGTGGYNEQFF. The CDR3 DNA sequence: TGTGCCAGCAGCTCCGGGACAGGGGGGTACAATGAGCAGTTCTTC.

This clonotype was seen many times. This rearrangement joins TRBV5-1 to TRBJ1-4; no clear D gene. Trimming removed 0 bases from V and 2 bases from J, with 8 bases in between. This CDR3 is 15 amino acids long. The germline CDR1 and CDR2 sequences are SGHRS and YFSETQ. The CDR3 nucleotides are TGCGCCAGCAGCTTGGAGTTGGCCACTAATGAAAAACTGTTTTTT. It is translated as CASSLELATNEKLFF.

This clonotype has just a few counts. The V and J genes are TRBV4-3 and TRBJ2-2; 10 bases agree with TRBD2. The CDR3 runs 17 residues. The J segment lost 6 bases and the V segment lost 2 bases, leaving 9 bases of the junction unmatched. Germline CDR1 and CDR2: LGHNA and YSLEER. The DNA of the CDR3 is TGCGCCAGCAGCCAAAAGAGCTCTAGCGGGAGTTCCGGGGAGCTGTTTTTT. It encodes CASSQKSSSGSSGELFF.

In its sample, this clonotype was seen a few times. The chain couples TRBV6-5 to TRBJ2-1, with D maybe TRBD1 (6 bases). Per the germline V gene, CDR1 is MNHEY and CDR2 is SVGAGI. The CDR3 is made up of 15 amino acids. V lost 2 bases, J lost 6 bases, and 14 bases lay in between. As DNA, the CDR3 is TGTGCCAGCAGTTACGTGGGGGCGCAATTCAATGAGCAGTTCTTC. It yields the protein CASSYVGAQFNEQFF.

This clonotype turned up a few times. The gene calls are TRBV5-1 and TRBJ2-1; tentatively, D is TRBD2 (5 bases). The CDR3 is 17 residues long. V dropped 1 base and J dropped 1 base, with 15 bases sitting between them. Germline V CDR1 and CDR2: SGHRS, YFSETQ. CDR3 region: CASSLQASTRSYNEQFF. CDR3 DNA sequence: TGCGCCAGCAGCTTGCAGGCTAGCACTAGATCCTACAATGAGCAGTTCTTC.

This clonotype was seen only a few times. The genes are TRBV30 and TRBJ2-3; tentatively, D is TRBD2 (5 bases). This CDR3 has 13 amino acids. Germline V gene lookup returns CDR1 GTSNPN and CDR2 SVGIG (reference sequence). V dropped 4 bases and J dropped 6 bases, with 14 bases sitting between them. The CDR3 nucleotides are TGTGCCTGGACTAGGTCTAGCTTGGATACGCAGTATTTT. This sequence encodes CAWTRSSLDTQYF.

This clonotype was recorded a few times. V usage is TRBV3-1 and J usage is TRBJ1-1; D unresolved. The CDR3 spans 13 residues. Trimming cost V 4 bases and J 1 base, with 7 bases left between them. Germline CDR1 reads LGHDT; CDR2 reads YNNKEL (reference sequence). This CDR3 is CASSLRSNTEAFF. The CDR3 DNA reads TGTGCCAGCAGCCTCAGATCGAACACTGAAGCTTTCTTT.

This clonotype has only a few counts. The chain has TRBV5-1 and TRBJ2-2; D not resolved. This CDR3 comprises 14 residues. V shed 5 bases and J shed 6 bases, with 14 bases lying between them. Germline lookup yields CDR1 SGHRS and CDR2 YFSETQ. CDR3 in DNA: TGCGCCAGCAGTCCGGCCCTCCCCCCCGGGGAGCTGTTTTTT. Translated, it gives CASSPALPPGELFF. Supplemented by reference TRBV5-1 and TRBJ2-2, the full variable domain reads KAGVTQTPRYLIKTRGQQVTLSCSPISGHRSVSWYQQTPGQGLQFLFEYFSETQRNKGNFPGRFSGRQFSNSRSEMNVSTLELGDSALYLCASSPALPPGELFFGEGSRLTVL.

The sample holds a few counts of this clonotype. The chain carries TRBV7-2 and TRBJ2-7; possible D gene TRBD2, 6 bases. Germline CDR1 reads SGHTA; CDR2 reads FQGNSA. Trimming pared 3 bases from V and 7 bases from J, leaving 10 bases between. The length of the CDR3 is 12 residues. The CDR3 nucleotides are TGTGCCAGCAGCTTTAGCGGAAATGAGCAGTACTTC. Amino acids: CASSFSGNEQYF.

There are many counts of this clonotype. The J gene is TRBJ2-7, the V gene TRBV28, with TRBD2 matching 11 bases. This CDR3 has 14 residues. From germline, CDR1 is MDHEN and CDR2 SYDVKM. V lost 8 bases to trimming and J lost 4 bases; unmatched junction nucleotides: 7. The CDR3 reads CASHSGRALYEQYF. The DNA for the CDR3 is TGTGCCAGCCATAGCGGGAGGGCCCTGTACGAGCAGTACTTC.

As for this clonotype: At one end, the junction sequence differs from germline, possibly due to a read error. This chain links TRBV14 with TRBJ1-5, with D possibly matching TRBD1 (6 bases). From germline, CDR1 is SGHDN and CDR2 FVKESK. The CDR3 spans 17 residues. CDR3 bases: TGTGCCACCAGCCAAGCCACGGACAGTTATAGCAATCAGCCCCAGCATTTT. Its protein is CATSQATDSYSNQPQHF.

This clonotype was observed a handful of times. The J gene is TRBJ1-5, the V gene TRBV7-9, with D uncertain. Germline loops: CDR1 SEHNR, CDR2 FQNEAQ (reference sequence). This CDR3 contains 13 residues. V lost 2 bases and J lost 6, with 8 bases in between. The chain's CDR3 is CASSLSGSQPQHF. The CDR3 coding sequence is TGTGCCAGCAGCTTATCAGGAAGTCAGCCCCAGCATTTT.

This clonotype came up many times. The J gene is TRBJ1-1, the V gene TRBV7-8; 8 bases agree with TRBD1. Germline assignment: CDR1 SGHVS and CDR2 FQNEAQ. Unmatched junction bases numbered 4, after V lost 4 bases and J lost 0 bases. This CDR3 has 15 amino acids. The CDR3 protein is CASSSHRGMNTEAFF. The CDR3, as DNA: TGTGCCAGCAGCTCCCACAGGGGGATGAACACTGAAGCTTTCTTT.

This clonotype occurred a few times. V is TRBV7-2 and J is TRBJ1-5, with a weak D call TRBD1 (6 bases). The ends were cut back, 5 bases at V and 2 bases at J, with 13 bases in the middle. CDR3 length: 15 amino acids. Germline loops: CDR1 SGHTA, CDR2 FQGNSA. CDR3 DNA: TGTGCCAGCAGCATCAGGGGCTTCGGCAATCAGCCCCAGCATTTT. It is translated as CASSIRGFGNQPQHF.

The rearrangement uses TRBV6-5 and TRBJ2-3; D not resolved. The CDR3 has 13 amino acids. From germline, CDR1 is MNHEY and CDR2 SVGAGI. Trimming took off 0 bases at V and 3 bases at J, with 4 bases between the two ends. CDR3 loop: CASSYSWTDTQYF. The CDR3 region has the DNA TGTGCCAGCAGTTACTCTTGGACAGATACGCAGTATTTT.

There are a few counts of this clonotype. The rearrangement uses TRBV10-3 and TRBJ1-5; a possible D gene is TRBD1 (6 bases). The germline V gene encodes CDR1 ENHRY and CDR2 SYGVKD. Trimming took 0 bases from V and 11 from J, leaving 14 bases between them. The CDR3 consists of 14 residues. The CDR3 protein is CAISESMGARAQHF. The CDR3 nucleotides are TGTGCCATCAGTGAGTCGATGGGGGCGAGGGCCCAGCATTTT.

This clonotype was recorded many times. The CDR3 here is CAWSAGLEGTEQYF. The CDR3 nucleotides read TGTGCCTGGAGTGCGGGCTTGGAGGGGACCGAGCAGTACTTC. This chain joins TRBV30 and TRBJ2-7, with a possible D match to TRBD2 (6 bases). The CDR3 length is 14 residues. Germline V CDR1 and CDR2: GTSNPN, SVGIG (reference sequence). Trimming stripped 1 base from V and 6 bases from J, with 16 bases between.

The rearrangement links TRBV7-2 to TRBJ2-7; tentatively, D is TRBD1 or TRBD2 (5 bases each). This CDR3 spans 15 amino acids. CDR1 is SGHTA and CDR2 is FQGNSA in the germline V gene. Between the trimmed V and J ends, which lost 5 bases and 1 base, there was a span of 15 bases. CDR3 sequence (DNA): TGTGCCAGCAGCCCGGTGCGTGAGGGGTCCTACGAGCAGTACTTC. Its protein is CASSPVREGSYEQYF. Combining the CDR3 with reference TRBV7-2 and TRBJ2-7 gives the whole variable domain GAGVSQSPSNKVTEKGKDVELRCDPISGHTALYWYRQSLGQGLEFLIYFQGNSAPDKSGLPSDRFSAERTGGSVSTLTIQRTQQEDSAVYLCASSPVREGSYEQYFGPGTRLTVT.

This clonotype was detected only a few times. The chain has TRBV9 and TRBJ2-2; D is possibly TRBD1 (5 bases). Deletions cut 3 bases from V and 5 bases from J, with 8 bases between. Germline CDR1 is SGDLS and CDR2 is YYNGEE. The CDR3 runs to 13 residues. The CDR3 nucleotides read TGTGCCAGCAGCGGACAGTTAACCGGGGAGCTGTTTTTT. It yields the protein CASSGQLTGELFF.